These 10 T cell receptor beta chains came from one sample sequenced in a study of T cell responses to AZD1222 COVID-19 vaccine. TCRdb's copy holds only in-frame clones and misses some; the assay was immunoSEQ multiplex PCR. The sample yields about 150,000 clones, about 89% seen once. Sequencing was performed on peripheral blood, taken 28 days after the second dose of the MenACWY control vaccine. These receptors all come from an adult who received the MenACWY meningococcal vaccine as a control.

V is TRBV7-3 and J is TRBJ2-5, with 9 bases aligning to TRBD1. The CDR3 consists of 16 residues. Germline V lookup: CDR1 SGHTA, CDR2 FQGTGA. V lost 5 bases and J lost 2; bases outside the gene matches: 9. CDR3 bases: TGTGCCAGCAGCCCCACCGGGACAGGGAGGCAAGAGACCCAGTACTTC. This codes for CASSPTGTGRQETQYF.

The V call is TRBV2, the J call TRBJ2-5, with a weak D call TRBD2 (6 bases). The CDR3 loop spans 13 amino acids. Germline loops: CDR1 SNHLY, CDR2 FYNNEI. The V end lost 7 bases, the J end lost 2 bases, and 11 bases lay between the germline ends. The CDR3, as DNA: TGTGCCAGCATTAGGGACTTACAAGAGACCCAGTACTTC. It translates to CASIRDLQETQYF.

The CDR3 DNA reads TGTGCCAGCAGCCGCGGGACCAAGCCCTCCTACGAGCAGTACTTC. Translation: CASSRGTKPSYEQYF. V gene TRBV6-2 or TRBV6-3 combines with J gene TRBJ2-7; D possibly corresponds to TRBD2 (6 bases). V shed 6 bases and J shed 0 bases, with 15 bases lying between them. The germline CDR1 and CDR2 sequences are MNHEY and SVGEGT. The CDR3 is 15 residues long.

The chain recombines TRBV11-2 with TRBJ2-5; TRBD2 matches 9 bases. This CDR3 is built from 18 residues. J lost 7 bases, V lost 1 base, and 16 bases had no gene match. Germline CDR1 reads SGHAT; CDR2 reads FQNNGV. Here the CDR3 DNA reads TGTGCCAGCAGCTTAGGAGCCGGGGCGGGAGGGCCGTCGGGGACCCAGTACTTC. Its translation: CASSLGAGAGGPSGTQYF.

The chain couples TRBV5-1 to TRBJ1-2; D gene unclear. This CDR3 contains 14 residues. V shed 0 bases and J shed 2 bases, with 8 bases lying between them. From germline, CDR1 is SGHRS and CDR2 YFSETQ. CDR3 residues: CASSLDGLNYGYTF. The CDR3 DNA follows: TGCGCCAGCAGCTTGGACGGACTAAACTATGGCTACACCTTC.

The chain couples TRBV7-3 to TRBJ2-5; D uncertain. CDR1 SGHTA and CDR2 FQGTGA come from the germline V gene. V dropped 8 bases and J dropped 1 base, with 14 bases sitting between them. The CDR3 covers 14 residues. This CDR3 is CASSKGSGQETQYF. The CDR3 nucleotides read TGTGCCAGCTCCAAGGGCTCCGGCCAAGAGACCCAGTACTTC.

The table lists this clone with a count of one. This chain uses TRBV7-9 with TRBJ2-1; a possible D gene is TRBD2 (5 bases). Germline CDR1 SEHNR, CDR2 FQNEAQ (reference sequence). The CDR3 is made up of 13 amino acids. V was clipped by 5 bases and J by 7 bases, with 12 bases between them. The CDR3 spells CASSRGLGNEQFF. DNA for the CDR3: TGTGCCAGCAGCCGCGGACTGGGGAATGAGCAGTTCTTC.

The chain employs TRBV6-4 and TRBJ1-6; no clear D. V shed 0 bases and J shed 4 bases, with 10 bases lying between them. Germline-derived CDR1 and CDR2 are MRHNA and SNTAGT. This CDR3 has 16 amino acids. CDR3 DNA sequence: TGTGCCAGCAGTGACTCGAGTGGGATTTATAATTCACCCCTCCACTTT. Residues: CASSDSSGIYNSPLHF.

The count of this clone is one. The chain combines TRBV10-3 with TRBJ1-1; 9 bases agree with TRBD1. The CDR3 is 15 amino acids. V lost 6 bases, J lost 4 bases, and 9 bases stayed unmatched. Germline V CDR1 and CDR2: ENHRY, SYGVKD. The chain's CDR3 is CAIRQQGAPGTEAFF. The CDR3 DNA reads as TGTGCCATCAGACAACAGGGGGCGCCGGGCACTGAAGCTTTCTTT.

The chain's CDR3 is CASSLETGYPGELFF. In DNA, the CDR3 is TGTGCCAGCAGCTTGGAAACAGGGTACCCCGGGGAGCTGTTTTTT. The gene calls are TRBV5-5 and TRBJ2-2, with D maybe TRBD1 (6 bases). This CDR3 has 15 residues. The ends were cut back, 0 bases at V and 6 bases at J, with 12 bases in the middle. CDR1 and CDR2 from the germline V gene are SGHKS and YYEKEE (reference sequence).